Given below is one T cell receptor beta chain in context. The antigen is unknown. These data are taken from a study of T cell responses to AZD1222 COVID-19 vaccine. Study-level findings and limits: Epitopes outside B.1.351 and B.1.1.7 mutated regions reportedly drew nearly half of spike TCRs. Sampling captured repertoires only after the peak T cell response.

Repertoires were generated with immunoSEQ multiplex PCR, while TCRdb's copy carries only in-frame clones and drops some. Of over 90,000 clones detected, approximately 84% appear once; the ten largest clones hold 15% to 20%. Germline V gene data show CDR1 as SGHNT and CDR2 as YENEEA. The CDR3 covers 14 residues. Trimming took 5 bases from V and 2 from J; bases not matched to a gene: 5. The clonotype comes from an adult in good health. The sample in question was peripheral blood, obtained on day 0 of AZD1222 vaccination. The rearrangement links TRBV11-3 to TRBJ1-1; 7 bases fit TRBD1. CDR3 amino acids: CASSKGQYNTEAFF. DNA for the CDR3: TGTGCCAGCAGCAAGGGACAGTACAACACTGAAGCTTTCTTT.